Listed below are T cell receptor beta chains from one sample, sequenced in a study of identical twins' blood T cells. TCRdb itself ran the 5' RACE reads through MiXCR, one entry per CDR3 protein. The table has 300,000 to 450,000 distinct CDR3 sequences, more than 25% seen once. Sequenced: PBMCs. The receptors here all came from a woman aged 18-49 years in good health. The CDR3 runs from the conserved cysteine through the conserved F or W. A D gene is named only where the DNA matches it firmly. Clone size is given for some rows only: seen once, a few or many times, or a class if the clone is expanded.

v_gene,abundance,d_gene,j_gene,CDR3nt,CDR3aa
TRBV2,many,TRBD1,TRBJ1-3,TGTGCCAGCAAGGTCGGGACAGGCCTCTTTAACACCATATATTTT,CASKVGTGLFNTIYF
TRBV9,NA,TRBD2,TRBJ2-7,TGTGCCAGCAGCGTGGGACTAGCGGGAGGGTATTCCTACGAGCAGTACTTC,CASSVGLAGGYSYEQYF
TRBV10-1,NA,NA,TRBJ2-3,TGCGCCAGACTTCCAGGGGTAACCTACACAGATACGCAGTATTTT,CARLPGVTYTDTQYF
TRBV20-1,NA,TRBD2,TRBJ2-5,TGCAGTGCTCGACTAGCGGGCGTTGGGGAGACCCAGTACTTC,CSARLAGVGETQYF
TRBV6-2/TRBV6-3,NA,TRBD1,TRBJ1-2,TGTGCCAGCAGTGAACGGACGAGGGGGCATGGCTACACCTTC,CASSERTRGHGYTF
TRBV3-1,NA,TRBD2,TRBJ2-1,TGTGCCATCCCCGGGACTAGTGATGCTGAGCAGTTCTTC,CAIPGTSDAEQFF
TRBV6-6,NA,NA,TRBJ2-3,TGTGCCAGCTCCACGTACGGAACCACAGATACGCAGTATTTT,CASSTYGTTDTQYF
TRBV2,many,NA,TRBJ1-1,TGTGCCAGCAGGCTACTGGGGCAACAGAACACTGAAGCTTTCTTT,CASRLLGQQNTEAFF
TRBV5-4,once,NA,TRBJ2-3,TGTGCCAGCGCTAACTGGGGGCGAAGCACAGATACGCAGTATTTT,CASANWGRSTDTQYF
TRBV7-2,NA,NA,TRBJ1-2,TGTGCCAGCAGCTTATTGGGCGACTATGGCTACACCTTC,CASSLLGDYGYTF
TRBV11-1,NA,NA,TRBJ2-5,TGTGCCAGCAGCTTTTACGGCCAGGAGACCCAGTACTTC,CASSFYGQETQYF
TRBV9,few,NA,TRBJ1-1,TGTGCCAGCAGCCAGGGACATTTAAGGGATGAAGCTTTCTTT,CASSQGHLRDEAFF
TRBV7-9,NA,TRBD2,TRBJ2-5,TGTGCCAGCAGCTTTGTGGCTAGCGGAAAAGAGACCCAGTACTTC,CASSFVASGKETQYF
TRBV28,NA,NA,TRBJ2-7,TGTGCCAGCAGTGCCCATGAGCCGCCCTACGAGCAGTACTTC,CASSAHEPPYEQYF
TRBV5-1,NA,NA,TRBJ2-2,TGCGCCAGCAGCTTAATTGGAACCGACGCGAACACCGGGGAGCTGCTTTTT,CASSLIGTDANTGELLF
TRBV28,few,NA,TRBJ1-1,TGTGCCAGCACCGTTTTGGCTGTGAACACTGAAGCTTTCTTT,CASTVLAVNTEAFF
TRBV29-1,NA,NA,TRBJ2-2,TGCAGCGTTTGGGCCCTCTCCGGGGAGCTGTTTTTT,CSVWALSGELFF
TRBV7-9,once,TRBD2,TRBJ2-7,TGTGCCCCAGCTTACGGTAGCGGGAGGATTTGCGAGCAGTACTTC,CAPAYGSGRICEQYF
TRBV5-1,NA,NA,TRBJ2-2,TGCGCCAGCAGAATTGGGGAGGTGGACACCGGGGAGCTGTTTTTT,CASRIGEVDTGELFF
TRBV6-2/TRBV6-3,many,NA,TRBJ2-7,TGTGCCAGCAGTTACGGGGTCGAGCAGTACTTC,CASSYGVEQYF
TRBV19,many,NA,TRBJ1-6,TGTGCCAGTAGTGACAGCTCCTATAATTCACCCCTCCACTTT,CASSDSSYNSPLHF
TRBV11-2,few,TRBD1,TRBJ2-7,TGTGCCAGCAGGATTAACAGGGGATTTGACCACGAGCAGTACTTC,CASRINRGFDHEQYF
TRBV3-1,NA,NA,TRBJ1-5,TGTGCCAGCAGCCAAGAAGGCTCTCTCCCCCAGCATTTT,CASSQEGSLPQHF
TRBV5-1,NA,NA,TRBJ1-1,TGCGCCAGCAGCCTGGAGACTGGGATTCAAGCTTTCTTT,CASSLETGIQAFF
TRBV24-1,few,TRBD2,TRBJ2-1,TGTGCCACCAGTGATTTGGGCGGGGGAAATGAGCAGTTCTTC,CATSDLGGGNEQFF
TRBV4-2,NA,NA,TRBJ1-2,TGTGCCAGCAGCCAAGGACAGGTCTTGACGCTTGGCTACACCTTC,CASSQGQVLTLGYTF
TRBV20-1,NA,TRBD1,TRBJ2-7,TGCAGTGCTTCTTCCCTGCCTGGGACAGGGTCCTACGAGCAGTACTTC,CSASSLPGTGSYEQYF
TRBV10-3,many,NA,TRBJ2-3,TGTGCCATCAGTGAGTCAGGGACCCACACAGATACGCAGTATTTT,CAISESGTHTDTQYF
TRBV5-1,few,NA,TRBJ1-6,TGCGCCAGCAGCTTGATACCCGGAGAGCAATCACCCCTCCACTTT,CASSLIPGEQSPLHF
TRBV20-1,many,TRBD1,TRBJ1-3,TGCAGTGCTGCGACAGGGGTTGGAAACACCATATATTTT,CSAATGVGNTIYF
TRBV4-3,NA,NA,TRBJ1-2,TGCGCCAGCAGCCAAGAAGTGGGAGGCTATGGCTACACCTTC,CASSQEVGGYGYTF
TRBV2,many,NA,TRBJ1-6,TGTGCCAGCAGTGATCCCGGGAATTCACCCCTCCACTTT,CASSDPGNSPLHF
TRBV12-3/TRBV12-4,NA,NA,TRBJ1-1,TGTACCAGCAGTTTATGGTATCGGGGGCGTAGGATTGAAGCTTTCTTT,CTSSLWYRGRRIEAFF
TRBV20-1,NA,TRBD1,TRBJ1-4,TGCAGTGCTACACCTCCCGACAGGGGATATGAAAAACTGTTTTTT,CSATPPDRGYEKLFF
TRBV6-2/TRBV6-3,few,NA,TRBJ1-1,TGTGCCAGCAGAATCGGGGGTAACACTGAAGCTTTCTTT,CASRIGGNTEAFF
TRBV20-1,NA,NA,TRBJ2-3,TGCAGTGCTAGATGGCCCAGCACAGATACGCAGTATTTT,CSARWPSTDTQYF